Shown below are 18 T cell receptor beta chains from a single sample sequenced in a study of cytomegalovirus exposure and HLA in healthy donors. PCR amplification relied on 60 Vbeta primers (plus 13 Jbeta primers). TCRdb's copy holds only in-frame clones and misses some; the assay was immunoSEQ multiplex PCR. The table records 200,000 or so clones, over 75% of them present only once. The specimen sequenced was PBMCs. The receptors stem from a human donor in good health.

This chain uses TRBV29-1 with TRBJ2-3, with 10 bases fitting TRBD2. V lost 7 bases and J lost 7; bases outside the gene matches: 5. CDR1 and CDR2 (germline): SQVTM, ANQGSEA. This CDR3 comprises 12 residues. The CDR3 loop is CSGKREGNTQYF. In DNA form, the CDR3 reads TGCAGCGGGAAGCGGGAGGGAAATACGCAGTATTTT.

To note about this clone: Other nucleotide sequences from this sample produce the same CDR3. This chain's CDR3 is CASSLRETQYF. CDR3 in DNA: TGCGCCAGCAGCTTGCGAGAGACCCAGTACTTC. The chain joins TRBV5-1 to TRBJ2-5; D unclear. The V gene lost 1 base and the J gene lost 4 bases, with 2 bases spanning the gap. Per germline, CDR1 SGHRS and CDR2 YFSETQ. The CDR3 has 11 residues.

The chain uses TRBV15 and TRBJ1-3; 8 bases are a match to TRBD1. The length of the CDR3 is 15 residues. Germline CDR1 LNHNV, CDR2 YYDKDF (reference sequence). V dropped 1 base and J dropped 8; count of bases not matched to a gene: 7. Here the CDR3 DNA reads TGTGCCACCAGCAGAGCCCGGCAGGGGGCGGACACCATATATTTT. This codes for CATSRARQGADTIYF.

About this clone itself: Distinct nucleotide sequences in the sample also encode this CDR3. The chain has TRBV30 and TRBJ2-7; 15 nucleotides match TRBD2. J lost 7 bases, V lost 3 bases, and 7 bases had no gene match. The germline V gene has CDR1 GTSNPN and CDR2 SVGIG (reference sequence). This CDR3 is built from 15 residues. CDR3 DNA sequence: TGTGCCTGGAGCCGAGGACTAGCGGGAGGGTGGGAGCAGTACTTC. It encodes CAWSRGLAGGWEQYF.

Here the CDR3 reads CASSLAIPVYGYTF. The CDR3 region has the DNA TGTGCCAGCAGCTTAGCTATCCCAGTTTATGGCTACACCTTC. The chain employs TRBV7-9 and TRBJ1-2, with D unresolved. Germline assignment: CDR1 SEHNR and CDR2 FQNEAQ (reference sequence). The V and J ends lost 0 bases and 5 bases respectively, with 10 bases between them. This CDR3 is 14 amino acids long.

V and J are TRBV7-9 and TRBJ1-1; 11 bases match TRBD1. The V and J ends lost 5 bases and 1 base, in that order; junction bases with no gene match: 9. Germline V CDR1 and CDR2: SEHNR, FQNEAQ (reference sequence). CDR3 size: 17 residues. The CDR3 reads CASSRTRTGGPNTEAFF. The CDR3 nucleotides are TGTGCCAGCAGCCGTACGAGGACAGGGGGCCCGAACACTGAAGCTTTCTTT.

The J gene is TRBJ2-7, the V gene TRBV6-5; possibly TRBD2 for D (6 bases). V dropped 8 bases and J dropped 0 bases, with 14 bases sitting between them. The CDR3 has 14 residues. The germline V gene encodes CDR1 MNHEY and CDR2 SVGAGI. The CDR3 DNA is TGTGCCAGCGGCCAGCGGGCAAACTCCTACGAGCAGTACTTC. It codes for CASGQRANSYEQYF.

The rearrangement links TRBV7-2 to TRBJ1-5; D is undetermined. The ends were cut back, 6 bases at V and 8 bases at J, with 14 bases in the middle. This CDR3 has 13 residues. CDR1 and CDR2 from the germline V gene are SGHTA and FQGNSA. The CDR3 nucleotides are TGTGCCAGCAGAAGGCCGGCGGGCGAGCCCCAGCATTTT. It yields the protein CASRRPAGEPQHF.

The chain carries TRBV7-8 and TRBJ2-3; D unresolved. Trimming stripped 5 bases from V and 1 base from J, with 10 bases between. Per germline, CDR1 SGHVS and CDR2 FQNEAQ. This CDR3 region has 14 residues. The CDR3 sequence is CASSPQLRTDTQYF. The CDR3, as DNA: TGTGCCAGCAGCCCTCAACTCCGCACAGATACGCAGTATTTT. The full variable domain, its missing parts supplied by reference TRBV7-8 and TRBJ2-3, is GAGVSQSPRYKVAKRGQDVALRCDPISGHVSLFWYQQALGQGPEFLTYFQNEAQLDKSGLPSDRFFAERPEGSVSTLKIQRTQQEDSAVYLCASSPQLRTDTQYFGPGTRLTVL.

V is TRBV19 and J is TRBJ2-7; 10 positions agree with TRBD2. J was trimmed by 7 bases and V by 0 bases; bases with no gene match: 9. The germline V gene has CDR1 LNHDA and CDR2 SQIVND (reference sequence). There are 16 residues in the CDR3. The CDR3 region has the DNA TGTGCCAGTAGTATAGAAGGGGCTAGCGGGAGTCGTGAGCAGTACTTC. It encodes CASSIEGASGSREQYF.

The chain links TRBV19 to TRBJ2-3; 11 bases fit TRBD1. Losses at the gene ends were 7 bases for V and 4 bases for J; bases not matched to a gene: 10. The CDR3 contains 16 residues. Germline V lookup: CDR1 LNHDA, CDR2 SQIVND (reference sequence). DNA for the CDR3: TGTGCCAGTACCCGAAGGACAGGGGGCAGTTCAGATACGCAGTATTTT. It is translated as CASTRRTGGSSDTQYF. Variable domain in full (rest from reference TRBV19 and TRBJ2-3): DGGITQSPKYLFRKEGQNVTLSCEQNLNHDAMYWYRQDPGQGLRLIYYSQIVNDFQKGDIAEGYSVSREKKESFPLTVTSAQKNPTAFYLCASTRRTGGSSDTQYFGPGTRLTVL.

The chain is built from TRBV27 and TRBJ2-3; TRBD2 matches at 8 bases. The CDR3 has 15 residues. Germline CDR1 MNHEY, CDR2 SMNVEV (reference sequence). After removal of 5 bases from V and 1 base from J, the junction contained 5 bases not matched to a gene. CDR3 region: CASSVGTRGTDTQYF. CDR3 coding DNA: TGTGCCAGCAGTGTAGGGACTAGGGGCACAGATACGCAGTATTTT.

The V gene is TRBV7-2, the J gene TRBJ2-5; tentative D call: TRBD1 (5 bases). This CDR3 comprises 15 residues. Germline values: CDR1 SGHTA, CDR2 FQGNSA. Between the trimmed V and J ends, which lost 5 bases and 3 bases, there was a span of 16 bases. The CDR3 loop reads CASSPPGQGKETQYF. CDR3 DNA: TGTGCCAGCAGCCCCCCGGGCCAGGGAAAAGAGACCCAGTACTTC.

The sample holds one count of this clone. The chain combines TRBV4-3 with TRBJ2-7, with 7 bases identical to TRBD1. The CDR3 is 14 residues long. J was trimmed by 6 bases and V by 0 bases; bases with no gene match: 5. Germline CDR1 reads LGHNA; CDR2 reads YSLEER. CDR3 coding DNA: TGCGCCAGCAGCCAAGATGCGGCAGGGGGCGAGCAGTACTTC. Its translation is CASSQDAAGGEQYF.

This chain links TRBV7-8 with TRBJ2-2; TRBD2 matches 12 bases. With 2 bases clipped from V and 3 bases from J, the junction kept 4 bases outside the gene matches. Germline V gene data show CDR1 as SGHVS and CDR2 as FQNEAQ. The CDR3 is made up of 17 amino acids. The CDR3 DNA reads TGTGCCAGCAGCTTACCACTAGCGGGAGGACACACCGGGGAGCTGTTTTTT. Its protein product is CASSLPLAGGHTGELFF.

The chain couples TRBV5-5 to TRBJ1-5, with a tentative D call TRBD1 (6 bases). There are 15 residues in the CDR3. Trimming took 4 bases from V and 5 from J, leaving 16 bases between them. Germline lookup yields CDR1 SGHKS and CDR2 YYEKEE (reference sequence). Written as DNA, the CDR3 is TGTGCCAGCAGCCTCGGACAGCCTGGGCATCAGCCCCAGCATTTT. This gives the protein CASSLGQPGHQPQHF.

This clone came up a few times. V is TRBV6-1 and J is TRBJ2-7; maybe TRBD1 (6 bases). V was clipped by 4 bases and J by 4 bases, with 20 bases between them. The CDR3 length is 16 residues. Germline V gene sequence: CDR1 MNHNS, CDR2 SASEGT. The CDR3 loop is CASSGFPGAAVYEQYF. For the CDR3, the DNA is TGTGCCAGCAGTGGGTTCCCAGGGGCTGCCGTGTACGAGCAGTACTTC.

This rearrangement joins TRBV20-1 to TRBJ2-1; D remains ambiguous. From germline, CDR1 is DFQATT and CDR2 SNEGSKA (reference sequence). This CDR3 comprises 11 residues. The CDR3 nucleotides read TGCAGCTCAACCGAGAACAATGAGCAGTTCTTC. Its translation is CSSTENNEQFF.